The 27 T cell receptor beta chains below all came from one sample that was sequenced in a study of blood T cells in healthy people across ages. With a J-beta primer mix and a sample-barcoded 5' primer, a second PCR ran 7 to 11 cycles. TCRdb reprocessed the 5' RACE reads with MiXCR, giving one entry per CDR3 protein. The sample holds 1.5 million or so distinct CDR3 sequences, 42% seen once. Sequencing was carried out using blood. Receptors were obtained from a woman aged 18-29 years in good health.

V usage is TRBV7-9 and J usage is TRBJ1-1; 10 nucleotides agree with TRBD1. After removal of 3 bases from V and 5 bases from J, the junction contained 6 bases not matched to a gene. This CDR3 contains 15 residues. The V gene's germline CDR1 is SEHNR and CDR2 FQNEAQ (reference sequence). CDR3 region: CASSFFRTGGTEAFF. CDR3 DNA sequence: TGTGCCAGCAGCTTTTTTCGGACAGGGGGGACTGAAGCTTTCTTT.

The sample holds one count of this clonotype. The chain combines TRBV15 with TRBJ1-2; 8 positions match TRBD1. Germline values: CDR1 LNHNV, CDR2 YYDKDF (reference sequence). The CDR3 length is 14 residues. Unmatched junction bases numbered 4, after V lost 1 base and J lost 6 bases. As DNA, the CDR3 is TGTGCCACCAGCAGAGGACAGGGGTCGGATGGCTACACCTTC. It is translated as CATSRGQGSDGYTF.

This clonotype was seen a few times. This chain uses TRBV9 with TRBJ2-3; 7 bases line up with TRBD1. This CDR3 spans 15 amino acids. Per germline, CDR1 SGDLS and CDR2 YYNGEE. V lost 0 bases, J lost 2 bases, and 3 bases stayed unmatched. The CDR3 sequence is CASSVVGTATDTQYF. For the CDR3, the DNA is TGTGCCAGCAGCGTAGTAGGGACAGCCACAGATACGCAGTATTTT.

The V gene is TRBV27, the J gene TRBJ2-1; TRBD1 matches at 7 bases. The CDR3 loop spans 14 amino acids. Germline V gene data show CDR1 as MNHEY and CDR2 as SMNVEV (reference sequence). V lost 5 bases to trimming and J lost 6 bases; unmatched junction nucleotides: 7. CDR3 in amino acids: CASSVGTAFNEQFF. The CDR3 nucleotides are TGTGCCAGCAGTGTAGGGACAGCCTTCAATGAGCAGTTCTTC.

This chain uses TRBV5-1 with TRBJ2-7; 10 nucleotides line up with TRBD2. The J call could be wrong; TRBJ2-5 is a better fit for the DNA end. This CDR3 comprises 14 residues. Germline V gene sequence: CDR1 SGHRS, CDR2 YFSETQ. The CDR3 reads CASMASGGDETQYF. CDR3 bases: TGCGCCAGCATGGCTAGCGGGGGAGATGAGACCCAGTACTTC.

J is TRBJ2-4 and V is TRBV21-1; TRBD2, as called in the table, went unchecked against the DNA. TRBV21-1 is classified as a pseudogene. The CDR3 is 21 amino acids. CDR3 coding DNA: TGTGCCAGCAGCAAACGTGGGAGGGGCCACAACTTGGGGCCCAGCCCGTGGGAGCAGTACTTC. Protein sequence: CASSKRGRGHNLGPSPWEQYF.

A remark on this clonotype: A much larger clone lies one base from this, so it may be a read error. The chain carries TRBV3-1 and TRBJ2-7; TRBD2 matches 8 bases. This CDR3 is built from 14 residues. The germline gives CDR1 LGHDT, CDR2 YNNKEL (reference sequence). Trimming at V came to 4 bases and at J to 6 bases, leaving 8 bases not matched to a gene. The CDR3 bases are TGTGCCAGCAGCCGGGTGACTAGCGCAAGCGAGCAGTACTTC. This encodes CASSRVTSASEQYF.

The CDR3 protein is CASSVGVLAGITDTQYF. The CDR3, as DNA: TGTGCCAGCAGCGTAGGGGTACTAGCGGGGATCACAGATACGCAGTATTTT. V usage is TRBV9 and J usage is TRBJ2-3, with 10 bases lining up with TRBD2. CDR3 length equals 17 residues. CDR1 is SGDLS, CDR2 YYNGEE, per germline. Losses at the gene ends were 0 bases for V and 2 bases for J; bases not matched to a gene: 6.

At least ten counts were recorded for this clonotype. The chain joins TRBV29-1 to TRBJ2-7; D is uncertain. Germline V lookup: CDR1 SQVTM, CDR2 ANQGSEA. V lost 6 bases to trimming and J lost 1 base, with 16 bases between them. This CDR3 has 14 residues. The CDR3, as DNA: TGCAGCGTGACTTTTCCCGACGGATCCTACGAGCAGTACTTC. Amino acids: CSVTFPDGSYEQYF.

The CDR3 DNA reads TGCAGTGCTAAGCCTGGAAGGGGTAGTTCACCCCTCCACTTT. This encodes CSAKPGRGSSPLHF. V is TRBV20-1 and J is TRBJ1-6; D may be TRBD1 (5 bases). The CDR3 is 14 amino acids. Germline CDR1 and CDR2: DFQATT and SNEGSKA (reference sequence). The germline V and J ends were trimmed by 4 bases and 9 bases, with 16 bases remaining between them.

This clonotype was picked up a small number of times. The gene calls are TRBV7-8 and TRBJ2-1, with TRBD1 identical over 8 bases. The trim removed 5 bases at V and 0 bases at J, leaving 6 bases unmatched. The CDR3 has 16 amino acids. CDR1 SGHVS and CDR2 FQNEAQ come from the germline V gene. CDR3 DNA: TGTGCCAGCAGCCCCGGACAGGGCAGCTCCTACAATGAGCAGTTCTTC. Translated: CASSPGQGSSYNEQFF.

The chain uses TRBV5-1 and TRBJ2-5, with D perhaps TRBD2 (6 bases). CDR1 and CDR2 (germline): SGHRS, YFSETQ. The CDR3 is 15 amino acids. Trimming shortened V by 0 bases and J by 5 bases, and 14 bases separated the two germline ends. The CDR3 region has the DNA TGCGCCAGCAGCTTGGTACCTGACCGGGAGGAGACCCAGTACTTC. Translating it yields CASSLVPDREETQYF. The full variable domain, its missing parts supplied by reference TRBV5-1 and TRBJ2-5, is KAGVTQTPRYLIKTRGQQVTLSCSPISGHRSVSWYQQTPGQGLQFLFEYFSETQRNKGNFPGRFSGRQFSNSRSEMNVSTLELGDSALYLCASSLVPDREETQYFGPGTRLLVL.

This clonotype was picked up a small number of times. The chain has TRBV6-1 and TRBJ2-5, with 12 bases lining up with TRBD2. J was trimmed by 4 bases and V by 7 bases; bases with no gene match: 1. This CDR3 is 13 amino acids long. Germline values: CDR1 MNHNS, CDR2 SASEGT. CDR3 sequence reads: CASKGLAGETQYF. The CDR3 coding sequence is TGTGCCAGCAAGGGACTAGCGGGAGAGACCCAGTACTTC.

With respect to this clonotype: At one end, the junction sequence differs from germline, possibly due to a read error. The V and J genes are TRBV20-1 and TRBJ2-7; maybe TRBD2 (6 bases). CDR3 length equals 14 residues. CDR1 is DFQATT and CDR2 is SNEGSKA in the germline V gene (reference sequence). The chain's CDR3 is CSTRDAGRSYEQYF. In DNA form, the CDR3 reads TGCAGTACTAGAGATGCAGGGAGGTCCTACGAGCAGTACTTC.

The chain recombines TRBV27 with TRBJ1-5; D is possibly TRBD1 (6 bases). In germline, CDR1 is MNHEY, CDR2 SMNVEV (reference sequence). CDR3 length: 13 amino acids. V was cut by 10 bases and J by 3 bases, with 13 bases left in between. CDR3 nucleotide sequence: TGTGCCACCGGGCGGGGGCCCAATCAGCCCCAGCATTTT. It specifies CATGRGPNQPQHF.

On this clonotype itself: This clone may be a read error of a much larger clone one base away. This chain connects TRBV12-5 to TRBJ2-1; no firm D call. The CDR3 loop spans 16 amino acids. Per the germline V gene, CDR1 is LGHNT and CDR2 is FRNRAP. CDR3 sequence reads: CASGLRSGSSYNEEFF. CDR3 DNA: TGTGCTAGTGGTTTGAGGTCCGGTAGCTCCTACAATGAGGAGTTCTTC.

This chain joins TRBV27 and TRBJ1-5; D gene unclear. The CDR3 spans 16 residues. V lost 6 bases to trimming and J lost 3 bases, with 18 bases between them. Germline V CDR1 and CDR2: MNHEY, SMNVEV (reference sequence). For the CDR3, the DNA is TGTGCCAGCAGCCTACGGCAGACTGGGTTCAATCAGCCCCAGCATTTT. Its protein is CASSLRQTGFNQPQHF.

This clonotype was seen only a few times. The chain couples TRBV20-1 to TRBJ1-2, with D possibly being TRBD1 (6 bases). Looked up from germline, CDR1 is DFQATT and CDR2 is SNEGSKA (reference sequence). The CDR3 runs 14 residues. Trimming cost V 2 bases and J 4 bases, with 14 bases left between them. CDR3 sequence (DNA): TGCAGTGCTAGAAGGGGGGGTACGTCCTATGGCTACACCTTC. Protein product: CSARRGGTSYGYTF.

The CDR3 loop is CSARDGATLGYGYTF. The CDR3 DNA reads as TGCAGTGCTAGAGATGGAGCGACCCTGGGCTATGGCTACACCTTC. The chain joins TRBV20-1 to TRBJ1-2; D call uncertain. The CDR3 sequence is 15 residues long. Trimming took off 0 bases at V and 4 bases at J, with 15 bases between the two ends. In germline, CDR1 is DFQATT, CDR2 SNEGSKA (reference sequence).

This clonotype was seen more than once but under ten times. The chain recombines TRBV24-1 with TRBJ2-5, with TRBD2 as a possible D gene (6 bases). Trimming shortened V by 4 bases and J by 6 bases, and 17 bases separated the two germline ends. This CDR3 region has 15 residues. Germline-derived CDR1 and CDR2 are KGHDR and SFDVKD. CDR3 sequence (DNA): TGTGCCACCAGTGACCCCGTCGGCGGGGTGCAGACCCAGTACTTC. Its translation is CATSDPVGGVQTQYF.

This chain connects TRBV7-2 to TRBJ2-5; 11 nucleotides line up with TRBD1. The J call may not be correct, given that the DNA end is closer to TRBJ2-7. There are 15 residues in the CDR3. Germline V gives CDR1 SGHTA, CDR2 FQGNSA. The CDR3 protein is CASSLDWTGGNEQYF. The CDR3 coding sequence is TGTGCCAGCAGCTTAGATTGGACAGGGGGCAACGAGCAGTACTTC.

The chain has TRBV7-2 and TRBJ2-1; TRBD1 is a possible D gene (6 bases). Between the trimmed V and J ends, which lost 4 bases and 0 bases, there was a span of 10 bases. This CDR3 comprises 15 residues. Germline V gene lookup returns CDR1 SGHTA and CDR2 FQGNSA. CDR3 sequence reads: CASSSGHFSYNEQFF. In nucleotides, the CDR3 is TGTGCCAGCAGCTCGGGACATTTCTCCTACAATGAGCAGTTCTTC.

Note on this clonotype: One end of the junction is discordant with germline, which a read error may explain. V and J are TRBV12-3 or TRBV12-4 and TRBJ1-5; the D is unclear. The CDR3 loop spans 14 amino acids. CDR3 sequence (DNA): TGTGCCAGCAGTTTGCGGGCCGGCAATCAGTCCCAGCATTTT. The encoded protein is CASSLRAGNQSQHF.

This clonotype occurred a few times. The CDR3 region is CSVEGGSSYNEQYF. As DNA, the CDR3 is TGCAGCGTTGAGGGCGGGAGCTCCTACAATGAGCAGTACTTC. The V and J genes are TRBV29-1 and TRBJ2-1, with TRBD2 matching over 7 bases. The DNA end lines up better with TRBJ2-7; the J call may be wrong. The CDR3 has 14 amino acids. CDR1 is SQVTM and CDR2 is ANQGSEA in the germline V gene.

This clonotype was picked up one time. This sequence joins TRBV6-2 or TRBV6-3 and TRBJ1-5; D remains unclear. The CDR3 sequence is 13 residues long. With 8 bases removed from V and 5 bases from J, the gap between germline ends came to 13 bases. CDR1 MNHEY and CDR2 SVGEGT come from the germline V gene. The CDR3 sequence is CASGAEADQPQHF. CDR3 nucleotide sequence: TGTGCCAGCGGCGCAGAGGCGGATCAGCCCCAGCATTTT.

The genes are TRBV30 and TRBJ2-7; D perhaps matches TRBD2 (5 bases). The length of the CDR3 is 13 residues. The V gene lost 2 bases and the J gene lost 0 bases, with 8 bases spanning the gap. Per germline, CDR1 GTSNPN and CDR2 SVGIG (reference sequence). The CDR3 nucleotides read TGTGCCTGGAGTTTGGGGAGCTCCTACGAGCAGTACTTC. Protein sequence: CAWSLGSSYEQYF.

This clonotype has more than one count but fewer than ten. The genes are TRBV20-1 and TRBJ2-3, with D perhaps given as TRBD1 or TRBD2 (5 bases each). V gave up 3 bases and J gave up 2 bases, with 9 bases separating them. Looked up from germline, CDR1 is DFQATT and CDR2 is SNEGSKA (reference sequence). The CDR3 totals 13 residues. CDR3 amino acids: CSASGTLTDTQYF. For the CDR3, the DNA is TGCAGTGCTAGCGGGACCCTCACAGATACGCAGTATTTT.